What follows is one T cell receptor (beta chain) and its context. Its antigen is not identified. With 5 bases removed from V and 4 bases from J, the gap between germline ends came to 6 bases. Germline V lookup: CDR1 SEHNR, CDR2 FQNEAQ (reference sequence). This CDR3 is 13 amino acids long. This specimen belongs to a study of OX40 agonist ivuxolimab in advanced cancers. Study-wide results and caveats: Among the lowest levels of clonal expansion were found in partial responders at 0.1-3.0 mg/kg.

TCRdb's copy holds only in-frame clones and misses some; the assay was immunoSEQ multiplex PCR. The sample has about 63,000 clones; around 93% are singletons. The sequenced sample was CD4+ or CD8+ T cells sorted from blood, obtained in a trial of the OX40 agonist ivuxolimab. The origin of this receptor is an adult with an advanced solid tumor such as melanoma, head and neck, liver or kidney cancer. The gene calls are TRBV7-9 and TRBJ1-6; no reliable D call. CDR3 loop: CASSRGYNSPLHF. The CDR3 region has the DNA TGTGCCAGCAGCCGGGGATATAATTCACCCCTCCACTTT.